The clone carrying this T cell receptor (beta chain) was seen many times. These data come from a study of regulatory T cells in long-lasting Graves disease. To make TCR beta libraries, researchers used iRepertoire HTBI primers and Arm-PCR of CDR3 regions. Original methodology: Sequenced samples collectively carried under 75 TRBV and 14 TRBJ segments. Using its own MiXCR run on the multiplex PCR reads, TCRdb lists one record per CDR3 protein. The V and J calls here are based on TCRdb, not the publication. The sample includes 400,000 to 500,000 distinct CDR3 sequences, about 21% of them seen just once. Germline V gene sequence: CDR1 MDHEN, CDR2 SYDVKM. The CDR3 has 13 residues. J lost 5 bases, V lost 6 bases, and 2 bases had no gene match. The time point here: persistent/refractory GD, antithyroid drugs over 5 years with positive TRAb. Scientists built the TCR library using RNA that was extracted from PBMCs.

The starting material was peripheral blood mononuclear cells (PBMCs), obtained when the disease was refractory, from a patient treated with antithyroid drugs. The chain has TRBV28 and TRBJ2-5, with 11 bases that match TRBD2. The sequence came from a female donor with Graves disease. The CDR3 DNA follows: TGTGCCAGCAGGACTAGCGGGAAGGAGACCCAGTACTTC. Protein sequence: CASRTSGKETQYF. The full variable domain, rest sourced from reference TRBV28 and TRBJ2-5, is DVKVTQSSRYLVKRTGEKVFLECVQDMDHENMFWYRQDPGLGLRLIYFSYDVKMKEKGDIPEGYSVSREKKERFSLILESASTNQTSMYLCASRTSGKETQYFGPGTRLLVL.